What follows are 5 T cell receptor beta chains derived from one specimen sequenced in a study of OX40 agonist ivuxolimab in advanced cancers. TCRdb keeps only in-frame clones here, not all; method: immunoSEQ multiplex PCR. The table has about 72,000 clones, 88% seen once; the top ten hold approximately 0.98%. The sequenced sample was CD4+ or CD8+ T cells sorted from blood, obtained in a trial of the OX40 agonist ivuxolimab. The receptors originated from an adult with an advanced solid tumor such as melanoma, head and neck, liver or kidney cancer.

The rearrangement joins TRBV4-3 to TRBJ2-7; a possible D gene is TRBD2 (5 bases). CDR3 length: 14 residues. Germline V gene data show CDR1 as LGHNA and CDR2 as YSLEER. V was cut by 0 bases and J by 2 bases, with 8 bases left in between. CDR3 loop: CASSQEGGTYEQYF. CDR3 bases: TGCGCCAGCAGCCAAGAAGGAGGTACCTACGAGCAGTACTTC.

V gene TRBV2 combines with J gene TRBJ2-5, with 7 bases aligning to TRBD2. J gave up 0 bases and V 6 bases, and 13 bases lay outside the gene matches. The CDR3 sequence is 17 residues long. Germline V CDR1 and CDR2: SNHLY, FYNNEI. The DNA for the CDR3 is TGTGCCAGCAGCGCGATTTGGGACTATAAGTACCAAGAGACCCAGTACTTC. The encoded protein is CASSAIWDYKYQETQYF.

CDR3 protein: CASSLEFQETQYF. The CDR3, as DNA: TGCGCCAGCAGCTTGGAGTTTCAAGAGACCCAGTACTTC. V and J are TRBV5-1 and TRBJ2-5; no firm D call. From germline, CDR1 is SGHRS and CDR2 YFSETQ. V was cut by 0 bases and J by 2 bases, with 5 bases left in between. This CDR3 is built from 13 residues.

The CDR3 sequence: CASSPRASGSYEQYF. For the CDR3, the DNA is TGTGCCAGTAGTCCCCGGGCTAGCGGGAGCTACGAGCAGTACTTC. The genes are TRBV19 and TRBJ2-7; TRBD2 matches at 10 bases. From germline, CDR1 is LNHDA and CDR2 SQIVND (reference sequence). V shed 5 bases and J 3 bases; nucleotides not matched to a gene: 7. The CDR3 has 15 amino acids.

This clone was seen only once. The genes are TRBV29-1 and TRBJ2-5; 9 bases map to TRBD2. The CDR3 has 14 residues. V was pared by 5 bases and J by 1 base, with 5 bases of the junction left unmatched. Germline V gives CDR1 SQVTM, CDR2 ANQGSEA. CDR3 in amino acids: CSVNSGSGQETQYF. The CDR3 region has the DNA TGCAGCGTTAATAGCGGGAGTGGCCAAGAGACCCAGTACTTC.